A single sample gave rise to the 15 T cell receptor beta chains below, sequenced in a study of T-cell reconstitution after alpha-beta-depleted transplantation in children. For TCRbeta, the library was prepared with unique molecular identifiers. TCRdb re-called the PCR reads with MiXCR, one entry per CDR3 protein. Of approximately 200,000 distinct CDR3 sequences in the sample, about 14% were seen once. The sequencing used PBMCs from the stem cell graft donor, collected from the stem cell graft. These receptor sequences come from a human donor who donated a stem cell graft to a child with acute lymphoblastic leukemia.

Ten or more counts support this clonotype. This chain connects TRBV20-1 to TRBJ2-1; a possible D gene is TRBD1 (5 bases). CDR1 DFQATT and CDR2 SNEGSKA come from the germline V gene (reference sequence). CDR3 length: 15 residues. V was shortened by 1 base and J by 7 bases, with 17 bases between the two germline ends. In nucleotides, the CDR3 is TGCAGTGCTAGAGTCCAGGGTGTCGGCTGGAATGAGCAGTTCTTC. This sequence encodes CSARVQGVGWNEQFF.

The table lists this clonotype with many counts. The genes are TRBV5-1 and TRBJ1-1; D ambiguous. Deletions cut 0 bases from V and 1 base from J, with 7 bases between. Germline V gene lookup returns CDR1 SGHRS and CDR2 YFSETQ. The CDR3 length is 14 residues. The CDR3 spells CASSLGKRNTEAFF. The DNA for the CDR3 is TGCGCCAGCAGCTTGGGGAAGCGGAACACTGAAGCTTTCTTT.

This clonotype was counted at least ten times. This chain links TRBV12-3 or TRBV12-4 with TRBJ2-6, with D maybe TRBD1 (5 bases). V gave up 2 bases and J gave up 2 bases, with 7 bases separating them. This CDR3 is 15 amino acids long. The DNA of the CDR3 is TGTGCCAGCAGTTTACGACAGACTGGGGCCAACGTCCTGACTTTC. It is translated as CASSLRQTGANVLTF.

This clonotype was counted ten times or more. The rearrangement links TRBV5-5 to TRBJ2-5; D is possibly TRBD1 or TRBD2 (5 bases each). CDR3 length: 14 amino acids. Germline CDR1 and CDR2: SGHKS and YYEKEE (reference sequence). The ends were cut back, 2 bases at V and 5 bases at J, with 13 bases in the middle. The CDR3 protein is CASSFSDEGETQYF. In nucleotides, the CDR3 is TGTGCCAGCAGCTTTTCGGACGAGGGGGAGACCCAGTACTTC.

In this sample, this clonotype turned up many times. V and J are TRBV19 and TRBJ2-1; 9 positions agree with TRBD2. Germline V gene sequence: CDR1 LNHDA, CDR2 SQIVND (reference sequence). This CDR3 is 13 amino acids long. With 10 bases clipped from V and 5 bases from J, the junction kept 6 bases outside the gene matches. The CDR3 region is CATTSGRNNEQFF. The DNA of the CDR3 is TGTGCCACGACTAGCGGAAGAAACAATGAGCAGTTCTTC.

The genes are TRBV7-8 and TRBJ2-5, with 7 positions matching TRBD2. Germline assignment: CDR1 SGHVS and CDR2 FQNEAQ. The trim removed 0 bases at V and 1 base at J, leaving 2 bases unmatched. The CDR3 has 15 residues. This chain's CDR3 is CASSLAWTSQETQYF. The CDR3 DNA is TGTGCCAGCAGCTTAGCCTGGACTAGCCAAGAGACCCAGTACTTC.

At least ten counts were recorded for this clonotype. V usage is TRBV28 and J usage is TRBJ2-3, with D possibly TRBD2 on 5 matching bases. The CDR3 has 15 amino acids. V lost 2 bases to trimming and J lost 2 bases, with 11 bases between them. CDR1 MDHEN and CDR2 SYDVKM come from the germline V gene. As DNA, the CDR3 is TGTGCCAGCAGTTTAAGAGGGATACCCACAGATACGCAGTATTTT. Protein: CASSLRGIPTDTQYF.

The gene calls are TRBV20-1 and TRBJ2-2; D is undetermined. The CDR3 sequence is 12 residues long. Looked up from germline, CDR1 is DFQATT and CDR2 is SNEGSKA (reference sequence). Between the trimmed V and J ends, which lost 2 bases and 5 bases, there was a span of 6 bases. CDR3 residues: CSARSQTGELFF. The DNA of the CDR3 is TGCAGTGCTAGAAGTCAGACCGGGGAGCTGTTTTTT.

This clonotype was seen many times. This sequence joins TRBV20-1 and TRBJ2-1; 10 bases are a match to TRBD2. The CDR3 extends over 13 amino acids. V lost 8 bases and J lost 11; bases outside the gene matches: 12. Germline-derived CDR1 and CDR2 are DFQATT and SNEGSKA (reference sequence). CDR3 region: CSSGTSVLTKQFF. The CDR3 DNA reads TGCAGTTCAGGGACTAGCGTTTTAACGAAGCAGTTCTTC.

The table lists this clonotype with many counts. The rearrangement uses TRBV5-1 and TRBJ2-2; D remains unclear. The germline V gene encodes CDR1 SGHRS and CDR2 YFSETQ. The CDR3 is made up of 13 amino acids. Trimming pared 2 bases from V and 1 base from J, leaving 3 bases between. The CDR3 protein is CASSFRNTGELFF. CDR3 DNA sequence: TGCGCCAGCAGCTTTAGGAACACCGGGGAGCTGTTTTTT.

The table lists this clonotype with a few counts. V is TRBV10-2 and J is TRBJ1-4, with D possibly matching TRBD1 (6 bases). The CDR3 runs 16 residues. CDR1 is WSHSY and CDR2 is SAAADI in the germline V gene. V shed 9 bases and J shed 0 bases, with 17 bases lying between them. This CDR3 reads CASGGADTTTNEKLFF. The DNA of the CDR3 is TGCGCCAGTGGGGGGGCCGATACAACAACTAATGAAAAACTGTTTTTT.

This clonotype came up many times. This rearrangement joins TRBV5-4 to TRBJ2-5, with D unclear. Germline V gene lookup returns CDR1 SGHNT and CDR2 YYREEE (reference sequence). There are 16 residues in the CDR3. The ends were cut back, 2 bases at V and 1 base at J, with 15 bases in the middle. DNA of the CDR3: TGTGCCAGCAGCTTCGATTACTATAACAGCCAAGAGACCCAGTACTTC. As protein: CASSFDYYNSQETQYF.

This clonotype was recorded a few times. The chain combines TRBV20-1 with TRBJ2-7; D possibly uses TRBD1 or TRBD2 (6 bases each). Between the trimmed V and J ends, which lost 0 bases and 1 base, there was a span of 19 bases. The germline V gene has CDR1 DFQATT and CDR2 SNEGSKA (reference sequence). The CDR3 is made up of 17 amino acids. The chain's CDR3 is CSARDKEKGGLSYEQYF. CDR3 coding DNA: TGCAGTGCTAGAGATAAGGAGAAGGGGGGTTTGTCCTACGAGCAGTACTTC.

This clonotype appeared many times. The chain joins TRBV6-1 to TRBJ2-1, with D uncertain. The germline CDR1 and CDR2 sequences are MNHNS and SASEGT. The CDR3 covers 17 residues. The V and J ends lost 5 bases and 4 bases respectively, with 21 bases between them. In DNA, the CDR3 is TGTGCCAGCAGTCTAAGCTCAGCGCCCTATATTTACAATGAGCAGTTCTTC. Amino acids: CASSLSSAPYIYNEQFF.

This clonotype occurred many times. The CDR3 region has the DNA TGTGCCAGCAGTCGACAGGGTTCGTATCAGCCCCAGCATTTT. This gives the protein CASSRQGSYQPQHF. The rearrangement links TRBV3-1 to TRBJ1-5; 7 nucleotides line up with TRBD1. Losses at the gene ends were 6 bases for V and 5 bases for J; bases not matched to a gene: 7. The CDR3 sequence is 14 residues long. Germline-derived CDR1 and CDR2 are LGHDT and YNNKEL (reference sequence).